This TCR beta chain comes out of a study of Graves' ophthalmopathy and Graves' hyperthyroidism. Findings and caveats of the study: Also, most clonotypes expanded in the thyroid above 0.001 frequency appeared in blood. A classifier, a 13-signature model, separated ophthalmopathy from stable hyperthyroidism with approximately 88% sensitivity and roughly 80% specificity.

This CDR3 has 15 amino acids. The trim removed 2 bases at V and 1 base at J, leaving 8 bases unmatched. Per the germline V gene, CDR1 is DFQATT and CDR2 is SNEGSKA (reference sequence). The table lists this clonotype with many counts. The antigen remains undetermined. RNA transcripts yielded amplified TCR beta CDR3 regions. The library came from an HTBI-primed first-round RT-PCR and a second-round multiplex PCR. MiXCR was run by TCRdb on the multiplex PCR reads, yielding one entry per CDR3 protein. The data hold a few hundred thousand distinct CDR3 sequences, with under 45% observed a single time. Clinical symptoms, serum thyroxine, TRAb, thyroid ultrasound and orbital computed tomography were relied on for diagnosis.

The chain uses TRBV20-1 and TRBJ2-7; 7 bases align to TRBD1. This receptor was identified in an adult man with Graves' hyperthyroidism. Sample: peripheral blood or thyroid tissue (not recorded which). CDR3: CSARPYPGQSYEQYF. Written as DNA, the CDR3 is TGCAGTGCTAGACCATACCCGGGACAGTCCTACGAGCAGTACTTC.